This TCR beta chain is from a study of response to subunit inactivated influenza vaccine. Each CDR3 protein gets one entry after TCRdb re-called the RT-PCR reads with MiXCR. The sample shows about 570,000 distinct CDR3 sequences, about 11% of them seen only once. This clonotype was detected a few times. These same data were also listed under a study on T cells expressing NK-cell markers. Per that paper: Making the TCR beta cDNA relied on 5'RACE template switching with UMIs. Underlying the TCR beta repertoires were sorted CD3+CD56+NKG2C+, CD3+CD56+NKG2C- and CD3+CD56-NKG2C+ T cells. Sorting of alpha-beta TCR T cells alone was achieved in several experiments with an anti-gamma-delta TCR antibody. Six of the donors carried dominant NKG2C+ clonotypes that took up 1.0-7.0% of their CD8+ T cells. Researchers report these clonotypes also headed the CD3+CD56-NKG2C+ fraction in a few donors.

This TCR was sampled from a man aged 45-65 years who received an inactivated influenza vaccine. The sample consisted of PBMCs from blood, taken on the day of vaccination.

The CDR3 here is CASSLDLVGGTYGYTF. The CDR3 region has the DNA TGTGCCAGCAGCTTAGATCTTGTTGGGGGAACCTATGGCTACACCTTC. This chain joins TRBV11-2 and TRBJ1-2; D perhaps matches TRBD1 (5 bases). This CDR3 has 16 residues. CDR1 and CDR2 from the germline V gene are SGHAT and FQNNGV. Trimming left V 0 bases short and J 4 bases short, with 15 bases between.